The clone carrying this T cell receptor beta chain is a singleton in its sample. Antigen specificity is unknown. These data originate in a study of T cell responses to AZD1222 COVID-19 vaccine. Study overall: Second-dose intervals near 4 or 12 weeks were combined. Whole-study findings and limits: The study found vaccine-associated CD4 TCRs spanning spike, dominant at 160-218 and 743-854. Clonal diversity may have been underestimated in mostly white British donors.

TCRdb keeps only in-frame clones here, not all; method: immunoSEQ multiplex PCR. The top ten clones hold 1.6% of a sample with some 150,000 clones, 85% to 90% of them seen once. The germline CDR1 and CDR2 sequences are KGHDR and SFDVKD. This CDR3 spans 15 amino acids. V was pared by 4 bases and J by 5 bases, with 4 bases of the junction left unmatched. The sequencing used peripheral blood, collected on day 0 of AZD1222 vaccination. The source is an adult in good health. The rearrangement joins TRBV24-1 to TRBJ2-3; 11 bases align to TRBD1. CDR3 bases: TGTGCCACCAGTGAATCCGGGACAGGGGGAGATACGCAGTATTTT. It translates to CATSESGTGGDTQYF.